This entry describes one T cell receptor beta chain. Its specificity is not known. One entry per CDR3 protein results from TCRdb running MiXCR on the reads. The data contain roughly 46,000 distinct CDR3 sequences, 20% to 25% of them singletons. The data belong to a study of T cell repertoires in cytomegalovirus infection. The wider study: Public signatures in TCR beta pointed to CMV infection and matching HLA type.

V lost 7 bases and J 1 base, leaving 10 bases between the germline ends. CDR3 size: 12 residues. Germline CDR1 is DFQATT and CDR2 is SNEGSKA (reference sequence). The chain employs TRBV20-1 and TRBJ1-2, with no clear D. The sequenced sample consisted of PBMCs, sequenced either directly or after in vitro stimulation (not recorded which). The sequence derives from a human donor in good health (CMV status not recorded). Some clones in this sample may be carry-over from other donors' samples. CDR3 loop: CSVGRDNYGYTF. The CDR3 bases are TGCAGTGTCGGCCGGGATAACTATGGCTACACCTTC.